A selection of T cell receptor beta chains follows, all from one sample in a study of OX40 agonist ivuxolimab in advanced cancers. Clones were read by immunoSEQ multiplex PCR, and TCRdb kept only the in-frame ones, dropping some. The data show about 18,000 clones, around 71% seen once. The sample in question was CD4+ or CD8+ T cells sorted from blood, obtained in a trial of the OX40 agonist ivuxolimab. The receptors stem from an adult with an advanced solid tumor such as melanoma, head and neck, liver or kidney cancer. Both conserved end residues are part of each CDR3. A D gene is named only where the DNA matches it firmly. Not all rows give a size; the values are once, few, many and, for expanded clones, a class.

j_call: TRBJ1-1; clone_size: NA; v_call: TRBV9; d_call: NA; cdr3_aa: CASSVASGLNTEAFF; cdr3_nt: TGTGCCAGCAGCGTAGCTAGCGGCTTGAACACTGAAGCTTTCTTT
j_call: TRBJ1-1; clone_size: NA; v_call: TRBV19; d_call: NA; cdr3_aa: CASSMWRNTEAFF; cdr3_nt: TGTGCCAGTAGTATGTGGCGGAACACTGAAGCTTTCTTT
j_call: TRBJ2-3; clone_size: NA; v_call: TRBV28; d_call: TRBD2; cdr3_aa: CASSLARTRATDTQYF; cdr3_nt: TGTGCCAGCAGTTTAGCTCGGACTAGAGCCACAGATACGCAGTATTTT
j_call: TRBJ2-2; clone_size: medium-sized; v_call: TRBV29-1; d_call: NA; cdr3_aa: CSVEEGMGELFF; cdr3_nt: TGCAGCGTTGAAGAGGGGATGGGGGAGCTGTTTTTT
j_call: TRBJ2-1; clone_size: NA; v_call: TRBV5-1; d_call: TRBD2; cdr3_aa: CASYHLSGGYNEQFF; cdr3_nt: TGCGCCAGCTACCACCTAAGCGGGGGGTACAATGAGCAGTTCTTC
j_call: TRBJ2-7; clone_size: NA; v_call: TRBV10-1; d_call: NA; cdr3_aa: CASSVSSYEQYF; cdr3_nt: TGCGCCAGCAGTGTTTCTAGCTACGAGCAGTACTTC
j_call: TRBJ2-1; clone_size: NA; v_call: TRBV27; d_call: NA; cdr3_aa: CASSDYSSPYNEQFF; cdr3_nt: TGTGCCAGCAGTGATTACAGTAGCCCCTACAATGAGCAGTTCTTC
j_call: TRBJ2-7; clone_size: few; v_call: TRBV5-5; d_call: TRBD1; cdr3_aa: CASSFRDRVVEQYF; cdr3_nt: TGTGCCAGCAGCTTCCGGGACAGGGTCGTGGAGCAGTACTTC
j_call: TRBJ1-2; clone_size: NA; v_call: TRBV5-4; d_call: NA; cdr3_aa: CASSLGSGGTGYTF; cdr3_nt: TGTGCCAGCAGCTTAGGGAGCGGGGGGACGGGCTACACCTTC
j_call: TRBJ2-7; clone_size: NA; v_call: TRBV6-5; d_call: NA; cdr3_aa: CASSEALPNEQYF; cdr3_nt: TGTGCCAGCAGTGAAGCGCTCCCCAACGAGCAGTACTTC
j_call: TRBJ2-7; clone_size: medium-sized; v_call: TRBV2; d_call: TRBD2; cdr3_aa: CASRLDSSGISGQYF; cdr3_nt: TGTGCCAGCAGGCTAGACAGTAGCGGGATCTCCGGGCAGTACTTC
j_call: TRBJ2-2; clone_size: NA; v_call: TRBV11-2; d_call: NA; cdr3_aa: CASSLVPTGFTGELFF; cdr3_nt: TGTGCCAGCAGCTTAGTCCCCACAGGTTTCACCGGGGAGCTGTTTTTT
j_call: TRBJ2-1; clone_size: few; v_call: TRBV7-9; d_call: NA; cdr3_aa: CASSLQGSPFF; cdr3_nt: TGTGCCAGCAGCTTACAGGGGAGCCCGTTCTTC
j_call: TRBJ1-1; clone_size: NA; v_call: TRBV7-6; d_call: NA; cdr3_aa: CASSGAYEAFF; cdr3_nt: TGTGCCAGCAGCGGGGCTTATGAAGCTTTCTTT
j_call: TRBJ2-1; clone_size: NA; v_call: TRBV28; d_call: TRBD2; cdr3_aa: CASRRGGAYNEQFF; cdr3_nt: TGTGCCAGCCGAAGGGGAGGGGCCTACAATGAGCAGTTCTTC
j_call: TRBJ2-5; clone_size: few; v_call: TRBV6-6; d_call: NA; cdr3_aa: CASSYTTAEETQYF; cdr3_nt: TGTGCCAGCAGTTACACGACAGCAGAAGAGACCCAGTACTTC
j_call: TRBJ2-7; clone_size: once; v_call: TRBV27; d_call: TRBD2; cdr3_aa: CASSQDWGGSYEQYF; cdr3_nt: TGTGCCAGCAGCCAAGACTGGGGGGGGTCCTACGAGCAGTACTTC
j_call: TRBJ1-1; clone_size: NA; v_call: TRBV7-6; d_call: NA; cdr3_aa: CASSPTGLAEAFF; cdr3_nt: TGTGCCAGCAGCCCCACAGGGTTGGCTGAAGCTTTCTTT
j_call: TRBJ2-1; clone_size: NA; v_call: TRBV28; d_call: TRBD2; cdr3_aa: CASSSGTSGKNEQFF; cdr3_nt: TGTGCCAGCAGCTCCGGGACTAGCGGGAAGAATGAGCAGTTCTTC
j_call: TRBJ2-3; clone_size: NA; v_call: TRBV4-1; d_call: NA; cdr3_aa: CASSQARNPTDTQYF; cdr3_nt: TGCGCCAGCAGCCAAGCCCGGAACCCCACAGATACGCAGTATTTT
j_call: TRBJ2-5; clone_size: NA; v_call: TRBV6-6; d_call: NA; cdr3_aa: CASSYSETQYF; cdr3_nt: TGTGCCAGCAGTTACTCAGAGACCCAGTACTTC
j_call: TRBJ1-1; clone_size: NA; v_call: TRBV18; d_call: NA; cdr3_aa: CASSPLQSERGNTEAFF; cdr3_nt: TGTGCCAGCTCACCACTACAATCCGAGCGTGGGAACACTGAAGCTTTCTTT
j_call: TRBJ2-3; clone_size: once; v_call: TRBV7-2; d_call: TRBD2; cdr3_aa: CASSLGLAGGIYTDTQYF; cdr3_nt: TGTGCCAGCAGCTTAGGCCTAGCGGGAGGAATCTACACAGATACGCAGTATTTT
j_call: TRBJ2-1; clone_size: NA; v_call: TRBV7-8; d_call: TRBD1; cdr3_aa: CASSTDRPGNEQFF; cdr3_nt: TGTGCCAGCAGCACGGACAGGCCGGGCAATGAGCAGTTCTTC
j_call: TRBJ1-5; clone_size: once; v_call: TRBV4-1; d_call: NA; cdr3_aa: CASSQDLWAGLGNQPQHF; cdr3_nt: TGCGCCAGCAGCCAAGATCTCTGGGCAGGGTTAGGGAATCAGCCCCAGCATTTT
j_call: TRBJ1-6; clone_size: NA; v_call: TRBV4-1; d_call: NA; cdr3_aa: CASSLDRSQALHF; cdr3_nt: TGCGCCAGCAGCCTTGACAGGTCCCAGGCCCTCCACTTT
j_call: TRBJ1-4; clone_size: NA; v_call: TRBV5-6; d_call: NA; cdr3_aa: CASSLAGRMDEKLFF; cdr3_nt: TGTGCCAGCAGCTTGGCCGGCAGGATGGATGAAAAACTGTTTTTT
j_call: TRBJ1-2; clone_size: NA; v_call: TRBV4-3; d_call: TRBD1; cdr3_aa: CASSQGQGGDGYTF; cdr3_nt: TGCGCCAGCAGCCAAGGACAGGGGGGCGATGGCTACACCTTC
j_call: TRBJ2-7; clone_size: NA; v_call: TRBV6-1; d_call: NA; cdr3_aa: CASSSFDGYEQYF; cdr3_nt: TGTGCCAGCAGTTCCTTCGACGGCTACGAGCAGTACTTC
j_call: TRBJ2-5; clone_size: few; v_call: TRBV9; d_call: NA; cdr3_aa: CASSVGLADQETQYF; cdr3_nt: TGTGCCAGCAGCGTGGGATTAGCGGACCAAGAGACCCAGTACTTC
j_call: TRBJ1-1; clone_size: few; v_call: TRBV29-1; d_call: TRBD1; cdr3_aa: CSVEDPMTGKPEAFF; cdr3_nt: TGCAGCGTTGAAGACCCCATGACAGGGAAGCCTGAAGCTTTCTTT
j_call: TRBJ2-1; clone_size: few; v_call: TRBV7-2; d_call: NA; cdr3_aa: CASSPSATTPIGQFF; cdr3_nt: TGTGCCAGCAGCCCGAGCGCTACGACCCCCATTGGGCAGTTCTTC
j_call: TRBJ1-1; clone_size: NA; v_call: TRBV5-1; d_call: NA; cdr3_aa: CASSLAQDLSARATEAFF; cdr3_nt: TGCGCCAGCAGCTTGGCCCAGGACCTGTCCGCACGAGCCACTGAAGCTTTCTTT
j_call: TRBJ1-2; clone_size: NA; v_call: TRBV4-3; d_call: NA; cdr3_aa: CASSQDKAGYTF; cdr3_nt: TGCGCCAGCAGCCAAGATAAGGCAGGGTACACCTTC
j_call: TRBJ2-7; clone_size: NA; v_call: TRBV27; d_call: NA; cdr3_aa: CASSPGTATYEQYF; cdr3_nt: TGTGCCAGCAGTCCCGGGACCGCTACCTACGAGCAGTACTTC
j_call: TRBJ1-1; clone_size: medium-sized; v_call: TRBV11-2; d_call: TRBD1; cdr3_aa: CASTHGQVGVTEAFF; cdr3_nt: TGTGCCAGCACCCATGGACAGGTGGGAGTAACTGAAGCTTTCTTT
j_call: TRBJ2-2; clone_size: NA; v_call: TRBV27; d_call: NA; cdr3_aa: CASRGNTGELFF; cdr3_nt: TGTGCCAGCAGGGGGAACACCGGGGAGCTGTTTTTT
j_call: TRBJ1-5; clone_size: NA; v_call: TRBV7-4; d_call: NA; cdr3_aa: CASSLKGEGGQPQHF; cdr3_nt: TGTGCCAGCAGCTTAAAAGGGGAGGGAGGGCAGCCCCAGCATTTT
j_call: TRBJ2-3; clone_size: few; v_call: TRBV28; d_call: TRBD1; cdr3_aa: CASNRGGTVTDTQYF; cdr3_nt: TGTGCCAGCAACCGAGGGGGCACCGTCACAGATACGCAGTATTTT
j_call: TRBJ2-1; clone_size: NA; v_call: TRBV6-5; d_call: NA; cdr3_aa: CASSYSAAPYNEQFF; cdr3_nt: TGTGCCAGCAGTTACTCGGCGGCCCCTTACAATGAGCAGTTCTTC
j_call: TRBJ2-1; clone_size: few; v_call: TRBV29-1; d_call: NA; cdr3_aa: CSVWDGYNEQFF; cdr3_nt: TGCAGCGTATGGGACGGATACAATGAGCAGTTCTTC
j_call: TRBJ2-7; clone_size: few; v_call: TRBV6-6; d_call: NA; cdr3_aa: CASNQGLTYEQYF; cdr3_nt: TGTGCCAGCAACCAGGGACTGACCTACGAGCAGTACTTC
j_call: TRBJ1-2; clone_size: NA; v_call: TRBV7-9; d_call: NA; cdr3_aa: CASSLGDPGYTF; cdr3_nt: TGTGCCAGCAGCTTAGGGGATCCTGGCTACACCTTC
j_call: TRBJ2-7; clone_size: NA; v_call: TRBV6-6; d_call: NA; cdr3_aa: CASIGWTASSYEQYF; cdr3_nt: TGTGCCAGCATCGGGTGGACTGCGAGCTCCTACGAGCAGTACTTC
j_call: TRBJ2-1; clone_size: NA; v_call: TRBV6-5; d_call: NA; cdr3_aa: CASSYSMSEYNEQFF; cdr3_nt: TGTGCCAGCAGTTACTCGATGTCAGAATACAATGAGCAGTTCTTC
j_call: TRBJ1-1; clone_size: NA; v_call: TRBV9; d_call: NA; cdr3_aa: CASSVGGYGHTEAFF; cdr3_nt: TGTGCCAGCAGCGTAGGAGGGTATGGGCACACTGAAGCTTTCTTT
j_call: TRBJ2-2; clone_size: NA; v_call: TRBV9; d_call: TRBD2; cdr3_aa: CASSVATSGNTGELFF; cdr3_nt: TGTGCCAGCAGCGTAGCGACTAGCGGGAACACCGGGGAGCTGTTTTTT